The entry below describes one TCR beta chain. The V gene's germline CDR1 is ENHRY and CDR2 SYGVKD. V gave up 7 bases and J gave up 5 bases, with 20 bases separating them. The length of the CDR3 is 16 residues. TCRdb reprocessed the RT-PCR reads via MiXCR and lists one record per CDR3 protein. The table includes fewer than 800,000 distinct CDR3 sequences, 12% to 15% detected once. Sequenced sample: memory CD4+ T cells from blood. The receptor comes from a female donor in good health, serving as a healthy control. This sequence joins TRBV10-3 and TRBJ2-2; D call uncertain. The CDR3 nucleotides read TGTGCCATCAATCCTGCGCGAGGTGTGGGAACCGGGGAGCTGTTTTTT. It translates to CAINPARGVGTGELFF.